This TCR beta chain was captured by sequencing in a study of blood T cell repertoires in COVID-19. Across the study: PBMCs, B-cell-depleted T cells, or T cells were the source of the cDNA or gDNA that made up the material.

In the study's own analysis: Reference gene primer amplification gave nucleated cell count estimates. Sequenced by immunoSEQ multiplex PCR; TCRdb stores in-frame clones only, minus some. V, J and clone size are taken as reported in that table, and D and trimming were inferred from the DNA itself. Of around 93,000 clones detected, 87% appear once; the ten largest clones hold approximately 15%. Germline values: CDR1 WSHSY, CDR2 SAAADI. This CDR3 is built from 14 residues. J lost 7 bases, V lost 8 bases, and 4 bases had no gene match. This chain joins TRBV10-2 and TRBJ2-1; 14 bases are shared with TRBD2. The sequencing input was peripheral blood. This TCR derives from a human donor in a cohort sampled during active COVID-19. CDR3 protein: CASGTSGGPNEQFF. In DNA, the CDR3 is TGCGCCAGCGGGACTAGCGGGGGACCGAATGAGCAGTTCTTC.